Listed here are 30 T cell receptor beta chains from one sample, sequenced in a study of cytomegalovirus exposure and HLA in healthy donors. With 60 Vbeta and 13 Jbeta primers, the PCR was carried out. The table came from immunoSEQ multiplex PCR; TCRdb's copy has only in-frame clones and leaves some out. Of around 140,000 clones in the sample, around 80% are singletons; the top ten hold under 3.5%. The sample was PBMCs. The receptors shown here come from a woman in her twenties or thirties in good health and CMV-seronegative.

On this clone: Sequence at one end of the junction differs from germline and may be a read error. The V call is TRBV2, the J call TRBJ2-5; 10 nucleotides match TRBD1. Germline loops: CDR1 SNHLY, CDR2 FYNNEI. CDR3 size: 15 residues. DNA for the CDR3: TGTGCCAGCAGAGGGACAGGGGCTACCAGAGAGGCCCAGTACTTC. Protein sequence: CASRGTGATREAQYF.

The chain uses TRBV7-2 and TRBJ1-6; 7 bases line up with TRBD1. Per the germline V gene, CDR1 is SGHTA and CDR2 is FQGNSA. V lost 8 bases, J lost 13 bases, and 11 bases stayed unmatched. CDR3 size: 13 residues. The CDR3 loop reads CASSGTASYPLHF. Written as DNA, the CDR3 is TGTGCCAGCTCCGGGACAGCCTCGTACCCCCTCCACTTT.

The chain couples TRBV10-1 to TRBJ2-5, with 7 bases that match TRBD2. The V gene end was trimmed by 3 bases and the J gene end by 5 bases; junction bases not matched to a gene: 3. This CDR3 has 13 amino acids. In germline, CDR1 is WNHNN, CDR2 SYGVQD (reference sequence). DNA for the CDR3: TGCGCCAGCAGTGAATTCGGGAGGGAGACCCAGTACTTC. It encodes CASSEFGRETQYF.

This chain uses TRBV27 with TRBJ2-3; 10 nucleotides match TRBD2. CDR1 and CDR2 from the germline V gene are MNHEY and SMNVEV (reference sequence). Trimming took 7 bases from V and 2 from J; bases not matched to a gene: 3. The CDR3 sequence is 14 residues long. The CDR3 loop reads CASNGLADTDTQYF. CDR3 sequence (DNA): TGTGCCAGCAACGGACTAGCGGACACAGATACGCAGTATTTT.

This clone was seen a handful of times. The CDR3 nucleotides read TGCGCCAGCAGCCAAGTTAATACAGGGGAGCAGTTCTTC. It codes for CASSQVNTGEQFF. The chain recombines TRBV4-1 with TRBJ2-1; TRBD1 might be the D (6 bases). The V end lost 1 base, the J end lost 10 bases, and 11 bases lay between the germline ends. This CDR3 is 13 amino acids long. CDR1 and CDR2 (germline): MGHRA, YSYEKL.

The V gene is TRBV6-5, the J gene TRBJ1-1, with D tentatively TRBD1 (6 bases). CDR3 length: 11 amino acids. Between the trimmed V and J ends, which lost 9 bases and 5 bases, there was a span of 10 bases. Germline values: CDR1 MNHEY, CDR2 SVGAGI. CDR3 in amino acids: CASAQGTEAFF. The CDR3 DNA is TGTGCCAGTGCGCAGGGGACTGAAGCTTTCTTT.

In this sample, this clone turned up a few times. The gene calls are TRBV7-8 and TRBJ2-4; D is uncertain. Germline lookup yields CDR1 SGHVS and CDR2 FQNEAQ. The CDR3 consists of 13 residues. Trimming left V 3 bases short and J 5 bases short, with 8 bases between. The CDR3: CASSLRHQNIQYF. The CDR3 DNA follows: TGTGCCAGCAGCTTGAGACACCAAAACATTCAGTACTTC. Complete variable domain (other parts from reference TRBV7-8 and TRBJ2-4): GAGVSQSPRYKVAKRGQDVALRCDPISGHVSLFWYQQALGQGPEFLTYFQNEAQLDKSGLPSDRFFAERPEGSVSTLKIQRTQQEDSAVYLCASSLRHQNIQYFGAGTRLSVL.

The V gene is TRBV19, the J gene TRBJ2-7; maybe TRBD1 (5 bases). The CDR3 contains 13 residues. Per the germline V gene, CDR1 is LNHDA and CDR2 is SQIVND (reference sequence). Trimming removed 5 bases from V and 0 bases from J, with 8 bases in between. CDR3 nucleotide sequence: TGTGCCAGTAGTGAACAGGTCTCCTACGAGCAGTACTTC. Translating it yields CASSEQVSYEQYF.

This chain connects TRBV18 to TRBJ1-4; TRBD1 aligns across 7 bases. The CDR3 totals 15 residues. V lost 3 bases to trimming and J lost 7 bases; unmatched junction nucleotides: 8. CDR1 is KGHSH and CDR2 is LQKENI in the germline V gene. In nucleotides, the CDR3 is TGTGCCAGCTCACCTCAGGGGGTTGAGAGTGAAAAACTGTTTTTT. It specifies CASSPQGVESEKLFF.

This clone appeared a few times. J is TRBJ1-2 and V is TRBV6-5; TRBD1 matches 8 bases. V lost 6 bases, J lost 5 bases, and 8 bases stayed unmatched. The CDR3 sequence is 14 residues long. Germline-derived CDR1 and CDR2 are MNHEY and SVGAGI. The CDR3 coding sequence is TGTGCCAGCAGCCGGACAGGGTTTGCTTATGGCTACACCTTC. It translates to CASSRTGFAYGYTF.

V gene TRBV18 combines with J gene TRBJ1-2; 8 bases are shared with TRBD1. The CDR3 runs to 15 residues. The junction had 7 bases not matched to a gene; V was cut back by 3 bases and J by 4 bases. Germline loops: CDR1 KGHSH, CDR2 LQKENI. CDR3 sequence: CASSPTGQGTYGYTF. CDR3 bases: TGTGCCAGCTCACCGACCGGACAGGGAACCTATGGCTACACCTTC.

The chain carries TRBV6-1 and TRBJ2-5; the D is unclear. CDR3 length: 13 residues. Trimming stripped 4 bases from V and 2 bases from J, with 8 bases between. CDR1 is MNHNS and CDR2 is SASEGT in the germline V gene. The CDR3 loop reads CASSAARQETQYF. The CDR3 nucleotides are TGTGCCAGCAGTGCTGCGCGGCAAGAGACCCAGTACTTC.

V and J are TRBV6-1 and TRBJ2-3; 9 nucleotides line up with TRBD2. V trimming: 8 bases; J trimming: 2 bases; junction bases outside the gene matches: 2. CDR1 is MNHNS and CDR2 is SASEGT in the germline V gene. The CDR3 has 13 amino acids. The CDR3 DNA reads as TGTGCCAGCCAGCGGGGGGACACAGATACGCAGTATTTT. Residues: CASQRGDTDTQYF.

CDR3 coding DNA: TGTGCCAGCAGCTTGACTACCTCCCAAGAGACCCAGTACTTC. Translated: CASSLTTSQETQYF. The V gene is TRBV7-9, the J gene TRBJ2-5; TRBD2 is a possible D gene (5 bases). Germline lookup yields CDR1 SEHNR and CDR2 FQNEAQ (reference sequence). This CDR3 spans 14 amino acids. V was pared by 3 bases and J by 1 base, with 9 bases between.

The V and J genes are TRBV19 and TRBJ1-1; 9 bases fit TRBD1. CDR3 size: 17 residues. The V and J ends lost 8 bases and 1 base, in that order; junction bases with no gene match: 14. Germline assignment: CDR1 LNHDA and CDR2 SQIVND (reference sequence). The CDR3 coding sequence is TGTGCCAGTGTAACCGGGACAGGGTTAAGGGGGAACACTGAAGCTTTCTTT. Its translation is CASVTGTGLRGNTEAFF.

The rearrangement uses TRBV5-4 and TRBJ2-7, with TRBD1 identical over 7 bases. The CDR3 totals 15 residues. Germline V gene data show CDR1 as SGHNT and CDR2 as YYREEE (reference sequence). The V and J ends lost 6 bases and 2 bases, in that order; junction bases with no gene match: 11. The CDR3 nucleotides read TGTGCCAGCATTAAGGAAGGGGACAGCCCCTACGAGCAGTACTTC. This translates into CASIKEGDSPYEQYF.

This rearrangement joins TRBV6-6 to TRBJ2-4; unclear D gene. Per the germline V gene, CDR1 is MNHNY and CDR2 is SVGAGI (reference sequence). Trimming took 0 bases from V and 7 from J, leaving 13 bases between them. The CDR3 sequence is 15 residues long. CDR3 residues: CASSYSATSQNIQYF. The CDR3 coding sequence is TGTGCCAGCAGTTACTCGGCCACATCCCAGAACATTCAGTACTTC.

The chain couples TRBV7-9 to TRBJ1-2; D might be TRBD1 (5 bases). Trimming shortened V by 4 bases and J by 4 bases, and 13 bases separated the two germline ends. This CDR3 region has 14 residues. The germline V gene has CDR1 SEHNR and CDR2 FQNEAQ (reference sequence). The CDR3 is CASSSNRKTYGYTF. CDR3 DNA sequence: TGTGCCAGCAGCTCTAACAGGAAAACCTATGGCTACACCTTC.

The rearrangement uses TRBV7-6 and TRBJ1-4, with D hard to call. The V end lost 5 bases, the J end lost 2 bases, and 12 bases lay between the germline ends. The CDR3 extends over 15 amino acids. Looked up from germline, CDR1 is SGHVS and CDR2 is FNYEAQ. CDR3 sequence: CASSRAPETNEKLFF. CDR3 sequence (DNA): TGTGCCAGCAGCCGCGCGCCGGAGACTAATGAAAAACTGTTTTTT.

This clone came up once. The gene calls are TRBV5-1 and TRBJ1-4; 7 bases line up with TRBD1. With 4 bases clipped from V and 0 bases from J, the junction kept 9 bases outside the gene matches. The CDR3 length is 17 residues. The germline V gene has CDR1 SGHRS and CDR2 YFSETQ. In nucleotides, the CDR3 is TGCGCCAGCAGCCGGGACAGTACTCTTGCAACTAATGAAAAACTGTTTTTT. Its protein is CASSRDSTLATNEKLFF.

The rearrangement uses TRBV5-1 and TRBJ1-1; 10 bases are shared with TRBD1. The V gene's germline CDR1 is SGHRS and CDR2 YFSETQ. The CDR3 is 15 residues long. V shed 5 bases and J 5 bases; nucleotides not matched to a gene: 9. The CDR3 DNA sequence: TGCGCCAGCAGGGGACAGGGGCTAATAGGGACTGAAGCTTTCTTT. It yields the protein CASRGQGLIGTEAFF.

The rearrangement links TRBV21-1 to TRBJ1-2. TRBV21-1 is a pseudogene locus. The CDR3 runs 19 residues. The CDR3 coding sequence is TGTGCCAGCAGCAAATGCGGGGGAGGACGAGGCCGGTCCCATGGTGGCTACACCTTC. This encodes CASSKCGGGRGRSHGGYTF.

This clone has only a few counts. The CDR3 coding sequence is TGTGCCTCCACAGGGGGAACGGGAGAAAAACTGTTTTTT. Translating gives CASTGGTGEKLFF. The rearrangement joins TRBV30 to TRBJ1-4, with 8 bases aligning to TRBD1. The junction had 9 bases not matched to a gene; V was cut back by 7 bases and J by 8 bases. CDR1 and CDR2 (germline): GTSNPN, SVGIG (reference sequence). This CDR3 comprises 13 residues.

The V gene is TRBV11-2, the J gene TRBJ2-7, with 11 positions matching TRBD2. V shed 0 bases, J shed 6 bases, and the junction held 4 bases outside the gene matches. This CDR3 has 15 residues. Germline assignment: CDR1 SGHAT and CDR2 FQNNGV. The CDR3 nucleotides are TGTGCCAGCAGCTTAGAAGGACTAGCGGGCGGCGAGCAGTACTTC. As protein: CASSLEGLAGGEQYF.

The chain has TRBV30 and TRBJ1-6, with 9 bases fitting TRBD1. Trimming at V came to 1 base and at J to 14 bases, leaving 9 bases not matched to a gene. CDR1 is GTSNPN, CDR2 SVGIG, per germline (reference sequence). The CDR3 is 14 residues long. The CDR3 region has the DNA TGTGCCTGGAGTGAGGACAGGGGTGTTACGGCCCTCCACTTT. It codes for CAWSEDRGVTALHF.

This chain uses TRBV2 with TRBJ2-5, with 8 bases lining up with TRBD1. The CDR3 length is 15 residues. Germline CDR1 is SNHLY and CDR2 is FYNNEI. Losses at the gene ends were 6 bases for V and 1 base for J; bases not matched to a gene: 7. CDR3 sequence reads: CASREDRALQETQYF. The CDR3 nucleotides are TGTGCCAGCAGGGAGGACAGGGCACTCCAAGAGACCCAGTACTTC.

V gene TRBV7-3 combines with J gene TRBJ1-1; D is undetermined. CDR3 length: 13 amino acids. The germline V gene has CDR1 SGHTA and CDR2 FQGTGA. The ends were cut back, 10 bases at V and 0 bases at J, with 12 bases in the middle. The CDR3 is CATRSSMNTEAFF. CDR3 bases: TGTGCCACCCGTAGTTCCATGAACACTGAAGCTTTCTTT.

The chain is built from TRBV13 and TRBJ2-7; TRBD1 matches 7 bases. J was trimmed by 2 bases and V by 5 bases; bases with no gene match: 15. The CDR3 is 17 amino acids. The V gene's germline CDR1 is PRHDT and CDR2 FYEKMQ (reference sequence). The CDR3 region is CASSPESTTGNPYEQYF. CDR3 nucleotides: TGTGCCAGCAGCCCCGAGTCGACGACAGGGAATCCCTACGAGCAGTACTTC.

The chain joins TRBV11-2 to TRBJ1-1, with TRBD1 matching over 9 bases. The CDR3 has 18 amino acids. Germline CDR1 reads SGHAT; CDR2 reads FQNNGV. V lost 2 bases to trimming and J lost 3 bases; unmatched junction nucleotides: 13. CDR3 coding DNA: TGTGCCAGCAGCTTACCCGGACAGGGGAGTTGGAAGGACACTGAAGCTTTCTTT. This encodes CASSLPGQGSWKDTEAFF. Supplemented by reference TRBV11-2 and TRBJ1-1, the full variable domain reads EAGVAQSPRYKIIEKRQSVAFWCNPISGHATLYWYQQILGQGPKLLIQFQNNGVVDDSQLPKDRFSAERLKGVDSTLKIQPAKLEDSAVYLCASSLPGQGSWKDTEAFFGQGTRLTVV.

The chain uses TRBV19 and TRBJ2-6; D not resolved. This CDR3 is built from 17 residues. Germline values: CDR1 LNHDA, CDR2 SQIVND (reference sequence). V was clipped by 3 bases and J by 1 base, with 13 bases between them. For the CDR3, the DNA is TGTGCCAGTAGTATTGGGCAGTTTGGTTCTGGGGCCAACGTCCTGACTTTC. As protein: CASSIGQFGSGANVLTF.